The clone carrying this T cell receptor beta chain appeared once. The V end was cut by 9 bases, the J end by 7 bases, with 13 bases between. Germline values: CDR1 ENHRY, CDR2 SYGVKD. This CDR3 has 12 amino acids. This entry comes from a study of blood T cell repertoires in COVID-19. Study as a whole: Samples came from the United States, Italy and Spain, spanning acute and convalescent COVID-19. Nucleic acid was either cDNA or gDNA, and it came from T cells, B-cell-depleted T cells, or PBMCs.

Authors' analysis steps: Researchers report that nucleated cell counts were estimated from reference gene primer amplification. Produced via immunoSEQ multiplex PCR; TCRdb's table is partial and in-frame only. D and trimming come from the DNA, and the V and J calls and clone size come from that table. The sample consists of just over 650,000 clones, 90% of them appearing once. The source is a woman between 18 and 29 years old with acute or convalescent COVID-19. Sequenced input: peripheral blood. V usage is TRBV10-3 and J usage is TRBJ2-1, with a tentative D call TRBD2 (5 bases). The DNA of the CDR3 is TGTGCCATAAGAGGGCAGCCGAATGAGCAGTTCTTC. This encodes CAIRGQPNEQFF.